A single sample gave rise to the 27 T cell receptor beta chains below, sequenced in a study of blood T cell repertoires in COVID-19 (dated by TCRdb to 2020 to 2022). The library came from the immunoSEQ multiplex PCR assay. The table was pulled from immuneACCESS by TCRdb, which kept in-frame rearrangements only. Such tables lose some clones; where checked, under half of the loss comes from unresolved V genes, and the rest has no known cause. The table for this sample lists fewer than 250,000 clones; around 83% of them were counted only once. Around 7% of the sample rests with the top ten. Material: peripheral blood. The receptors derive from a woman aged 50 to 65 with acute or convalescent COVID-19.

This sequence joins TRBV28 and TRBJ2-2; 7 nucleotides agree with TRBD2. V shed 8 bases and J 6 bases; nucleotides not matched to a gene: 6. CDR1 and CDR2 (germline): MDHEN, SYDVKM. This CDR3 is built from 13 residues. The CDR3 is CASRRGGAGELFF. The CDR3 DNA follows: TGTGCCAGCCGGCGGGGAGGGGCCGGGGAGCTGTTTTTT.

The rearrangement joins TRBV5-1 to TRBJ1-3; D is possibly TRBD1 (5 bases). The CDR3 contains 16 residues. Deletions cut 4 bases from V and 0 bases from J, with 14 bases between. CDR1 and CDR2 (germline): SGHRS, YFSETQ. This chain's CDR3 is CASSRQDKYSGNTIYF. For the CDR3, the DNA is TGCGCCAGCAGCCGTCAGGACAAGTACTCTGGAAACACCATATATTTT.

J is TRBJ2-7 and V is TRBV10-1; a weak D match, TRBD1 (5 bases). Germline V gene data show CDR1 as WNHNN and CDR2 as SYGVQD (reference sequence). Trimming pared 4 bases from V and 6 bases from J, leaving 10 bases between. The length of the CDR3 is 12 residues. The CDR3 protein is CASSVDSSEQYF. The CDR3 DNA is TGCGCCAGCAGTGTTGACAGCTCCGAGCAGTACTTC.

This sequence joins TRBV6-5 and TRBJ1-3, with D hard to call. V was shortened by 7 bases and J by 0 bases, with 7 bases between the two germline ends. CDR3 length: 13 residues. CDR1 and CDR2 from the germline V gene are MNHEY and SVGAGI. The CDR3 loop is CASTGSSGNTIYF. CDR3 DNA: TGTGCCAGCACAGGTTCCTCTGGAAACACCATATATTTT.

CDR3 nucleotides: TGTGCCAGCTCACTCGATCTGGGACAGGGTTCCACCGGGGAGCTGTTTTTT. It yields the protein CASSLDLGQGSTGELFF. V is TRBV18 and J is TRBJ2-2; TRBD1 agrees at 9 bases. Germline V lookup: CDR1 KGHSH, CDR2 LQKENI. The CDR3 consists of 17 residues. V gave up 4 bases and J gave up 4 bases; unmatched junction bases: 10.

The chain is built from TRBV27 and TRBJ2-1; 13 bases line up with TRBD2. In germline, CDR1 is MNHEY, CDR2 SMNVEV (reference sequence). After removal of 3 bases from V and 1 base from J, the junction contained 3 bases not matched to a gene. This CDR3 is built from 17 residues. The CDR3 bases are TGTGCCAGCAGTTTCCCGACTAGCGGGGGGTCCTACAATGAGCAGTTCTTC. This gives the protein CASSFPTSGGSYNEQFF.

The genes are TRBV6-6 and TRBJ2-3, with a tentative D call TRBD2 (6 bases). CDR3 size: 12 residues. Trimming took 5 bases from V and 14 from J, leaving 17 bases between them. Looked up from germline, CDR1 is MNHNY and CDR2 is SVGAGI (reference sequence). CDR3 in DNA: TGTGCCAGCAGTGACGCGGGGAGAGCTCCGTATTTT. This codes for CASSDAGRAPYF.

The V gene is TRBV19, the J gene TRBJ2-5; D might be TRBD2 (5 bases). CDR1 LNHDA and CDR2 SQIVND come from the germline V gene (reference sequence). V gave up 5 bases and J gave up 4 bases, with 17 bases separating them. The CDR3 consists of 15 residues. This CDR3 reads CASSPQAASGETQYF. DNA for the CDR3: TGTGCCAGTAGTCCTCAAGCGGCATCCGGAGAGACCCAGTACTTC.

This clone was recorded only once. The gene calls are TRBV5-1 and TRBJ2-3; TRBD1 matches at 7 bases. Looked up from germline, CDR1 is SGHRS and CDR2 is YFSETQ. Germline trimming cut 3 bases from V and 2 bases from J; bases unmatched to any gene: 6. The CDR3 contains 15 residues. In DNA, the CDR3 is TGCGCCAGCAGCTGGGCAGGGACAGTCACAGATACGCAGTATTTT. The encoded protein is CASSWAGTVTDTQYF.

The chain couples TRBV10-3 to TRBJ1-3; D gene unclear. The germline gives CDR1 ENHRY, CDR2 SYGVKD. Trimming removed 2 bases from V and 0 bases from J, with 8 bases in between. There are 15 residues in the CDR3. The CDR3 DNA is TGTGCCATCAGTGAGCCCCGACTCTCTGGAAACACCATATATTTT. It translates to CAISEPRLSGNTIYF.

This clone has a single count. The genes are TRBV19 and TRBJ2-7, with D possibly being TRBD2 (6 bases). CDR1 is LNHDA and CDR2 is SQIVND in the germline V gene (reference sequence). The CDR3 has 13 residues. Between the trimmed V and J ends, which lost 4 bases and 4 bases, there was a span of 11 bases. The CDR3 region is CASSRGGRYEQYF. The CDR3 bases are TGTGCCAGTAGTAGGGGAGGCAGGTACGAGCAGTACTTC.

The chain joins TRBV12-3 or TRBV12-4 to TRBJ1-5; D uncertain. This CDR3 is 13 amino acids long. The V and J ends lost 6 bases and 2 bases respectively, with 8 bases between them. The CDR3 DNA sequence: TGTGCCAGCAGCCCCACAGGCAATCAGCCCCAGCATTTT. Its protein is CASSPTGNQPQHF.

The chain uses TRBV10-1 and TRBJ1-2; 9 bases are shared with TRBD1. CDR3 length: 15 amino acids. From germline, CDR1 is WNHNN and CDR2 SYGVQD (reference sequence). V shed 10 bases and J 4 bases; nucleotides not matched to a gene: 13. Here the CDR3 DNA reads TGCGCCAACAAATTTATGGGACAGGGCCCCTATGGCTACACCTTC. Its protein product is CANKFMGQGPYGYTF.

V gene TRBV10-3 combines with J gene TRBJ2-7; 10 bases map to TRBD2. This CDR3 has 15 residues. Germline assignment: CDR1 ENHRY and CDR2 SYGVKD. The V and J ends lost 10 bases and 3 bases, in that order; junction bases with no gene match: 12. The CDR3 protein is CATQDPLAGIYEQYF. The CDR3, as DNA: TGTGCCACCCAAGACCCACTAGCGGGGATCTACGAGCAGTACTTC.

V and J are TRBV5-1 and TRBJ1-6; 7 nucleotides agree with TRBD1. The germline gives CDR1 SGHRS, CDR2 YFSETQ. V trimming: 4 bases; J trimming: 7 bases; junction bases outside the gene matches: 5. The CDR3 sequence is 14 residues long. CDR3 coding DNA: TGCGCCAGCAGCCCCGGACAGGAAAATTCACCCCTCCACTTT. It translates to CASSPGQENSPLHF.

This clone was observed a few times. The chain has TRBV5-1 and TRBJ1-2; tentatively, D is TRBD1 (5 bases). V was pared by 0 bases and J by 7 bases, with 19 bases between. Germline loops: CDR1 SGHRS, CDR2 YFSETQ. CDR3 size: 16 residues. The CDR3 is CASSLAISDGGSGYTF. CDR3 DNA: TGCGCCAGCAGCTTGGCCATTTCGGATGGGGGGTCTGGCTACACCTTC.

This clone was recorded a few times. V gene TRBV13 combines with J gene TRBJ2-7; possible D gene TRBD2, 6 bases. Germline CDR1 PRHDT, CDR2 FYEKMQ (reference sequence). The CDR3 length is 16 residues. The V end lost 0 bases, the J end lost 4 bases, and 16 bases lay between the germline ends. Here the CDR3 reads CASSLGPQRGDYEQYF. The CDR3 nucleotides are TGTGCCAGCAGCTTAGGGCCACAGCGCGGGGATTACGAGCAGTACTTC.

The rearrangement links TRBV5-1 to TRBJ2-3; D possibly corresponds to TRBD2 (5 bases). V lost 3 bases to trimming and J lost 3 bases, with 14 bases between them. The CDR3 spans 15 residues. Germline CDR1 SGHRS, CDR2 YFSETQ. In DNA, the CDR3 is TGCGCCAGCAGCTCGGACTTGCCAAGAACAGATACGCAGTATTTT. It yields the protein CASSSDLPRTDTQYF.

The chain employs TRBV7-2 and TRBJ2-1, with 9 bases lining up with TRBD1. Germline V gives CDR1 SGHTA, CDR2 FQGNSA. This CDR3 has 17 residues. J lost 6 bases, V lost 5 bases, and 14 bases had no gene match. The DNA of the CDR3 is TGTGCCAGCAGCGTACAGGGGGCGGTAGATGTTTTCAATGAGCAGTTCTTC. Its translation: CASSVQGAVDVFNEQFF.

V usage is TRBV7-9 and J usage is TRBJ2-2, with D uncertain. Trimming removed 5 bases at V and 6 bases at J, with 4 bases between. Germline CDR1 is SEHNR and CDR2 is FQNEAQ (reference sequence). This CDR3 is built from 11 residues. The CDR3 protein is CASSLSGELFF. The CDR3 nucleotides read TGTGCCAGCAGCCTATCCGGGGAGCTGTTTTTT. Drawing the rest from reference TRBV7-9 and TRBJ2-2, the complete variable domain is DTGVSQNPRHKITKRGQNVTFRCDPISEHNRLYWYRQTLGQGPEFLTYFQNEAQLEKSRLLSDRFSAERPKGSFSTLEIQRTEQGDSAMYLCASSLSGELFFGEGSRLTVL.

The rearrangement uses TRBV27 and TRBJ1-1; 7 nucleotides align to TRBD1. The CDR3 consists of 12 residues. The junction had 2 bases not matched to a gene; V was cut back by 6 bases and J by 4 bases. Per germline, CDR1 MNHEY and CDR2 SMNVEV (reference sequence). The chain's CDR3 is CASRTGPTEAFF. The CDR3 nucleotides are TGTGCCAGCAGGACAGGGCCCACTGAAGCTTTCTTT.

The V call is TRBV4-2, the J call TRBJ1-4; 7 bases are a match to TRBD1. J was trimmed by 2 bases and V by 4 bases; bases with no gene match: 10. This CDR3 spans 17 amino acids. Germline V gene sequence: CDR1 LGHNA, CDR2 YNFKEQ. The CDR3 sequence: CASSRTDRKYTNEKLFF. The CDR3 DNA reads as TGTGCCAGCAGCCGAACGGACAGGAAATATACTAATGAAAAACTGTTTTTT.

In its sample, this clone was seen once. This same CDR3 is encoded by further DNA sequences in the sample. V gene TRBV3-1 (or the pseudogene TRBV3-2) combines with J gene TRBJ1-4; no definite D call. Trimming cost V 2 bases and J 4 bases, with 8 bases left between them. Germline lookup yields CDR1 LGHDT and CDR2 YNNKEL (reference sequence). CDR3 length: 14 residues. The CDR3 reads CASSQRGGNEKLFF. In DNA form, the CDR3 reads TGTGCCAGCAGCCAACGAGGAGGTAATGAAAAACTGTTTTTT.

This clone was found a few times. The rearrangement links TRBV9 to TRBJ1-5, with 7 bases that match TRBD1. The V segment lost 3 bases and the J segment 0 bases; nucleotides outside the gene matches: 3. Per the germline V gene, CDR1 is SGDLS and CDR2 is YYNGEE. The CDR3 is 15 residues long. The CDR3 DNA follows: TGTGCCAGCAGCGAGACAGGGCATAGCAATCAGCCCCAGCATTTT. It encodes CASSETGHSNQPQHF.

The chain carries TRBV6-2 or TRBV6-3 and TRBJ1-1; D is possibly TRBD1 (5 bases). This CDR3 is 14 amino acids long. Germline CDR1 is MNHEY and CDR2 is SVGEGT. V lost 2 bases, J lost 5 bases, and 12 bases lay in between. The CDR3 DNA reads as TGTGCCAGCAGTTACCGGGGGTTAAGTACTGAAGCTTTCTTT. The encoded protein is CASSYRGLSTEAFF.

The J gene is TRBJ1-2, the V gene TRBV28; D gene ambiguous. The CDR3 length is 13 residues. Germline CDR1 reads MDHEN; CDR2 reads SYDVKM. V lost 3 bases, J lost 4 bases, and 9 bases lay in between. Here the CDR3 reads CASSLPGGYGYTF. Here the CDR3 DNA reads TGTGCCAGCAGTTTGCCGGGAGGCTATGGCTACACCTTC.

This chain connects TRBV5-1 to TRBJ2-2, with TRBD1 as a possible D gene (6 bases). The CDR3 has 12 residues. Germline V CDR1 and CDR2: SGHRS, YFSETQ. V was shortened by 3 bases and J by 7 bases, with 7 bases between the two germline ends. CDR3 nucleotide sequence: TGCGCCAGCAGCTCAGGGGTCGGGGAGCTGTTTTTT. This translates into CASSSGVGELFF.